This T cell receptor (beta chain) derives from a study of T cell responses to AZD1222 COVID-19 vaccine. Broader study findings: Seropositive AZD1222 recipients at baseline numbered only five or six. Sampling that yielded the repertoires occurred only after the peak T cell response. Among the donors, most were white British and more were female, and clonal diversity was possibly underestimated. Unmutated variant regions are reportedly the target of nearly half of TCRs that are spike-specific.

Remarks on this clone: Its specificity is unknown.

This CDR3 has 14 amino acids. Germline V CDR1 and CDR2: LGHDT, YNNKEL (reference sequence). The V end was cut by 4 bases, the J end by 1 base, with 10 bases between. Clones were read by immunoSEQ multiplex PCR, and TCRdb kept only the in-frame ones, dropping some. Of about 85,000 clones listed, 85% are singletons. Source: peripheral blood, taken 28 days after the second AZD1222 dose. The sequence was obtained from an adult who received the AZD1222 COVID-19 vaccine. This rearrangement joins TRBV3-1 (or the pseudogene TRBV3-2) to TRBJ1-2; D is possibly TRBD1 (6 bases). CDR3 residues: CASSPRTDNYGYTF. For the CDR3, the DNA is TGTGCCAGCAGCCCTAGGACAGATAACTATGGCTACACCTTC.